This T cell receptor (beta chain) was identified in a study of cytomegalovirus exposure and HLA in healthy donors. Background on the study: Of several hundred genotyped donors, about 80% clustered with self-reported Caucasian donors.

The CDR3 runs to 16 residues. V was pared by 1 base and J by 2 bases, with 15 bases between. The germline gives CDR1 SGHRS, CDR2 YFSETQ. With 60 Vbeta and 13 Jbeta primers, the PCR was carried out. Method: immunoSEQ multiplex PCR; TCRdb's copy keeps in-frame clones and lacks some. Its clone listing holds roughly 200,000 clones. The specimen was PBMCs. The chain employs TRBV5-1 and TRBJ1-1, with D maybe TRBD1 (6 bases). The source of this sequence is a man under 40 in good health and CMV-seronegative. CDR3 nucleotide sequence: TGCGCCAGCAGCTTGAAGCACGACAGGCTCAACACTGAAGCTTTCTTT. It translates to CASSLKHDRLNTEAFF.